This T cell receptor (beta chain) was sequenced for a study of shared clonotypes between healthy human individuals. This CDR3 is built from 15 residues. V shed 6 bases and J shed 10 bases, with 19 bases lying between them. Germline V gives CDR1 LNHDA, CDR2 SQIVND (reference sequence). Each PCR replicate from the sorted subsets contained about 200 ng DNA, which is some 30,000 T cell genomes. Only in-frame clones appear in the TCRdb table, and some are missing; sequencing was by immunoSEQ multiplex PCR. This table holds about 2.4 million clones, 93% found once. Sample: naive CD4+ T cells from PBMCs. Subset in this sample: CD45RA+ positively selected. This receptor was taken from a man aged 18 to 29 in good health. Some clones in this sample may be carry-over from other donors' samples. The chain carries TRBV19 and TRBJ1-6; D is possibly TRBD1 (5 bases). CDR3 sequence reads: CASSRTGTENSPLHF. CDR3 DNA sequence: TGTGCCAGTAGCCGTACCGGGACGGAGAACTCACCCCTCCACTTT.